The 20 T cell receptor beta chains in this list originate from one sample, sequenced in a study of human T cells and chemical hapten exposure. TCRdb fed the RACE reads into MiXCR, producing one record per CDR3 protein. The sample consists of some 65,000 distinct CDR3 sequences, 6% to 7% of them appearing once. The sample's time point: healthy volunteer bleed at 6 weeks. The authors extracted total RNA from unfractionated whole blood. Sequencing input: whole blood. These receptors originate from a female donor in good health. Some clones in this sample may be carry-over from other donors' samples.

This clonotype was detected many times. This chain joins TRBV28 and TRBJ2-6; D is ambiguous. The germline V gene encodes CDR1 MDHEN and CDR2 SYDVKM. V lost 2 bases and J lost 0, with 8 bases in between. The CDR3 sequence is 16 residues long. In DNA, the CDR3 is TGTGCCAGCAGTTTAGCCCGGTTCTCTGGGGCCAACGTCCTGACTTTC. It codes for CASSLARFSGANVLTF.

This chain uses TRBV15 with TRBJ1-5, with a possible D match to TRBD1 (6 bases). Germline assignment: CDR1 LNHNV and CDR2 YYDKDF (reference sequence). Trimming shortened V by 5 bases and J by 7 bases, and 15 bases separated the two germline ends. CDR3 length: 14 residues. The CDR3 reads CATSPIGGNQPQHF. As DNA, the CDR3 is TGTGCCACCAGCCCCATAGGGGGGAACCAGCCCCAGCATTTT. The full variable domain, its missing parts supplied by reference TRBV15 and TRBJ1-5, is DAMVIQNPRYQVTQFGKPVTLSCSQTLNHNVMYWYQQKSSQAPKLLFHYYDKDFNNEADTPDNFQSRRPNTSFCFLDIRSPGLGDTAMYLCATSPIGGNQPQHFGDGTRLSIL.

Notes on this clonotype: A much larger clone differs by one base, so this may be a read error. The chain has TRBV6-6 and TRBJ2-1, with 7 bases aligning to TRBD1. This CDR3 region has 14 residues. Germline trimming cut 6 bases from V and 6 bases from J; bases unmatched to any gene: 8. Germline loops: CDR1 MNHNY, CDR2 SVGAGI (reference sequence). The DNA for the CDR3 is TGTGCCAGCAGCCCCGGGGACAGCTTCAATGAGCAGTTCTTC. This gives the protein CASSPGDSFNEQFF.

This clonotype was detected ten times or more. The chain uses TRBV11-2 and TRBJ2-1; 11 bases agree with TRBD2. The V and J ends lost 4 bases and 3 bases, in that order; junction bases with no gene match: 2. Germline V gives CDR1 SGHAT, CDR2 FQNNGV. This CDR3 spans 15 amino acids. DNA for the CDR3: TGTGCCAGCAGCTGGACTAGCGGGTACTACAATGAGCAGTTCTTC. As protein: CASSWTSGYYNEQFF.

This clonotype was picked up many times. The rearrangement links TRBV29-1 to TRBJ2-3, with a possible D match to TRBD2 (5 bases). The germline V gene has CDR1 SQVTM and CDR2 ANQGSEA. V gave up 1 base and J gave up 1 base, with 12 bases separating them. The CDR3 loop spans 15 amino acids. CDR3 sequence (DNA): TGCAGCGTTGAAGGCGGTTGGCGGGGCACAGATACGCAGTATTTT. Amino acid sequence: CSVEGGWRGTDTQYF.

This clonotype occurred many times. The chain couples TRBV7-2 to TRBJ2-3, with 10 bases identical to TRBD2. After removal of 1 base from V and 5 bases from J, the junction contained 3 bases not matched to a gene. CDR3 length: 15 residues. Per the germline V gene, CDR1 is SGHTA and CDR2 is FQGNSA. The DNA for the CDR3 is TGTGCCAGCAGCTTAGGCTGGACTAGCGGAGATACGCAGTATTTT. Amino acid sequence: CASSLGWTSGDTQYF. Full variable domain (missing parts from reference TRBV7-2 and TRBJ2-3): GAGVSQSPSNKVTEKGKDVELRCDPISGHTALYWYRQSLGQGLEFLIYFQGNSAPDKSGLPSDRFSAERTGGSVSTLTIQRTQQEDSAVYLCASSLGWTSGDTQYFGPGTRLTVL.

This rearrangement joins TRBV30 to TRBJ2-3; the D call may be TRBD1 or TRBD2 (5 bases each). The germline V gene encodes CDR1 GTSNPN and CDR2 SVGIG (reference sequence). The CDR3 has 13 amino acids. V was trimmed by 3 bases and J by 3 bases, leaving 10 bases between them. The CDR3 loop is CAWRGPKTDTQYF. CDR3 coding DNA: TGTGCCTGGAGGGGACCGAAGACAGATACGCAGTATTTT. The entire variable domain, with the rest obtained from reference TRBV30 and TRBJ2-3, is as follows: SQTIHQWPATLVQPVGSPLSLECTVEGTSNPNLYWYRQAAGRGLQLLFYSVGIGQISSEVPQNLSASRPQDRQFILSSKKLLLSDSGFYLCAWRGPKTDTQYFGPGTRLTVL.

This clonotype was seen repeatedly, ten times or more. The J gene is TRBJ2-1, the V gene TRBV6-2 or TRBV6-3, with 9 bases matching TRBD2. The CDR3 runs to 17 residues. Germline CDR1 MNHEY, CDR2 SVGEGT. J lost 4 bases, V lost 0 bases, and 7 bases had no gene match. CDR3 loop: CASSYSPPSGIYNEQFF. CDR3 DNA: TGTGCCAGCAGTTACTCGCCGCCTAGCGGGATTTACAATGAGCAGTTCTTC.

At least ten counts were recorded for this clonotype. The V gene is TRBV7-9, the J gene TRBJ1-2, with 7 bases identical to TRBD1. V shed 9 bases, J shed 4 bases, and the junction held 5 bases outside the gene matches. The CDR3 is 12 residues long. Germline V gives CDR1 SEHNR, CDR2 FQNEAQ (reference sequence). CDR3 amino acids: CASTGTAYGYTF. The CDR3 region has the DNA TGTGCCAGTACCGGGACAGCCTATGGCTACACCTTC.

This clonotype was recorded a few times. The CDR3 DNA follows: TGCAGTGCTACAGGGGGCGGGCAGTATTTT. Its protein is CSATGGGQYF. The chain links TRBV20-1 to TRBJ2-3; 8 nucleotides align to TRBD1. Per germline, CDR1 DFQATT and CDR2 SNEGSKA (reference sequence). V shed 4 bases, J shed 11 bases, and the junction held 2 bases outside the gene matches. The length of the CDR3 is 10 residues.

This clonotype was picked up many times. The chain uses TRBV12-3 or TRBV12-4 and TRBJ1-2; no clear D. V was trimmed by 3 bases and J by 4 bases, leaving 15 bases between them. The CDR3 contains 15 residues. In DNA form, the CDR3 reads TGTGCCAGCAGTTTCTCACTCTTGGGGATCTATGGCTACACCTTC. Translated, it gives CASSFSLLGIYGYTF.

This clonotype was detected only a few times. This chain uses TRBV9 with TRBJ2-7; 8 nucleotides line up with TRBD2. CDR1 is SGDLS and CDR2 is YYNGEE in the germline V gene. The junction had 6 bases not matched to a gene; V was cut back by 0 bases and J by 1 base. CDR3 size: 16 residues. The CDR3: CASSVVELAVSYEQYF. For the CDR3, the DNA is TGTGCCAGCAGCGTAGTTGAACTAGCGGTATCCTACGAGCAGTACTTC.

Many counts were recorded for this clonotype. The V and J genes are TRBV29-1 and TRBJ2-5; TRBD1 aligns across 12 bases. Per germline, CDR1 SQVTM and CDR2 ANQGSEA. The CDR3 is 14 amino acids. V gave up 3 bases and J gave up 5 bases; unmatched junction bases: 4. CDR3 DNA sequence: TGCAGCGTTGACAAGGGACAGGGGGCTGAGACCCAGTACTTC. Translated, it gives CSVDKGQGAETQYF.

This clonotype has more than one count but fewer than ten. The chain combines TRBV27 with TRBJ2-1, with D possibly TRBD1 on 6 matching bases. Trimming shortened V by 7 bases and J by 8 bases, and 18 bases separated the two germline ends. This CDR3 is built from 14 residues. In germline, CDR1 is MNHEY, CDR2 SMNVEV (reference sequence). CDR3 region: CASTINPQGHEQFF. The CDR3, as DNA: TGTGCCAGCACCATCAACCCACAGGGCCATGAGCAGTTCTTC.

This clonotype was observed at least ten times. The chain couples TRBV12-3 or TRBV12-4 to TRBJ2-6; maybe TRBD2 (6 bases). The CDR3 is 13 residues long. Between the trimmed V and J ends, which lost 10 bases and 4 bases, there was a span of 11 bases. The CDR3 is CAKGTSGANVLTF. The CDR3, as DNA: TGTGCCAAGGGGACTTCCGGGGCCAACGTCCTGACTTTC.

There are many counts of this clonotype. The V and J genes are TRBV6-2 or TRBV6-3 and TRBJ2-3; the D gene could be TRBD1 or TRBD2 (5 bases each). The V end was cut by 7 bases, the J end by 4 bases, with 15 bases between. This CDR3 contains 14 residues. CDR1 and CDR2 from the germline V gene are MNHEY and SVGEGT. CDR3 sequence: CASKPGLGADTQYF. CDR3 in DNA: TGTGCCAGCAAGCCAGGGTTGGGAGCAGATACGCAGTATTTT.

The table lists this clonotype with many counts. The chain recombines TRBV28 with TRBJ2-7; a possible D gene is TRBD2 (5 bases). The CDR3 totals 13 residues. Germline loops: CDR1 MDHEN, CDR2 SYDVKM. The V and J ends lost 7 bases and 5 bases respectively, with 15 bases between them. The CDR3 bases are TGTGCCAGCAAAGCGGCGTTGGGCAACGAGCAGTACTTC. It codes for CASKAALGNEQYF.

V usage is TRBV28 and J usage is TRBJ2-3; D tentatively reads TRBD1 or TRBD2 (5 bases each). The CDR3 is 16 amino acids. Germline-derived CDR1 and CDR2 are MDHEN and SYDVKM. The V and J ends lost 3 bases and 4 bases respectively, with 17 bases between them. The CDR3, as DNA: TGTGCCAGCAGTTTCGTTAGAGGGGTCAACGCAGATACGCAGTATTTT. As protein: CASSFVRGVNADTQYF.

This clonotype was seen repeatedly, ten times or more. The CDR3 reads CSVDGSGMDTQYF. CDR3 bases: TGCAGCGTTGACGGTAGCGGGATGGATACGCAGTATTTT. The chain has TRBV29-1 and TRBJ2-3; 8 bases are a match to TRBD2. CDR3 length equals 13 residues. The V gene end was trimmed by 3 bases and the J gene end by 6 bases; junction bases not matched to a gene: 5. Germline V gene lookup returns CDR1 SQVTM and CDR2 ANQGSEA.

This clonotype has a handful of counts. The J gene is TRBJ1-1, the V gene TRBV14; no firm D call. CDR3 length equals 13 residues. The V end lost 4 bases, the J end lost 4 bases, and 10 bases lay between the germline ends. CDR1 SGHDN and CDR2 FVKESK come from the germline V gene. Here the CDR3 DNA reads TGTGCCAGCAGCCGCGGGCCGAGCACTGAAGCTTTCTTT. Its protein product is CASSRGPSTEAFF.